A selection of T cell receptor beta chains follows, all from one sample in a study of PD-1 blockade in classical Hodgkin lymphoma. The protocol was immunoSEQ multiplex PCR, while the TCRdb copy is restricted to in-frame clones and leaves out a portion. The sample holds just under 30,000 clones, 85% to 90% seen once. Source: CD4+ T cells from blood, taken at baseline. The receptors shown here come from a human donor with classical Hodgkin lymphoma. The CDR3 runs from the conserved cysteine through the conserved F or W. Fields, in order: V gene, clone size, CDR3 length, D gene, J gene, CDR3 DNA, CDR3 protein. A D gene is named only where the DNA matches it firmly. For some rows the clone size is stated as once, few or many, or as a class when expanded; others skip it.

TRBV10-3	-	18	TRBD2	TRBJ2-2	TGTGCCATCAGTACCCCGTTCGGGGAGGGGCGGGCCACCGGGGAGCTGTTTTTT	CAISTPFGEGRATGELFF
TRBV5-8	-	14	TRBD1	TRBJ2-5	TGTGCCAGCAGCAGTGACAGGGGGCCGGAGACCCAGTACTTC	CASSSDRGPETQYF
TRBV30	once	11	-	TRBJ1-3	TGTGCCTGGAGTGTGAGGCGAAGGCGACATTTT	CAWSVRRRRHF
TRBV30	-	15	-	TRBJ2-2	TGTGCCTGGAGGGCAACTTGGGAGGCGACCGGGGAGCTGTTTTTT	CAWRATWEATGELFF
TRBV21-1	-	17	-	TRBJ1-3	TGTGCCAGCAGCAAAATCCCCCCTGGCAGGGGTGGGAACACCATATATTTT	CASSKIPPGRGGNTIYF
TRBV7-2	-	15	-	TRBJ1-2	TGTGCCAGCAGCTTAGACCCAGGGGCGGGTTATGGCTACACCTTC	CASSLDPGAGYGYTF
TRBV14	-	18	-	TRBJ2-2	TGTGCCAGCAGCCATCTCTCTAGATGGGAGCAGAACACCGGGGAGCTGTTTTTT	CASSHLSRWEQNTGELFF
TRBV7-2	-	14	TRBD2	TRBJ2-7	TGTGCCAGCAGTTCCTCTAGCGGTCCCTACGAGCAGTACTTC	CASSSSSGPYEQYF
TRBV27	few	15	-	TRBJ1-2	TGTGCCAGCAAAGGGGCCTCCGGCGGTACCGTTGGCTACACCTTC	CASKGASGGTVGYTF
TRBV9	-	13	-	TRBJ1-1	TGTGCCAGCAGCGTAGAGTTGAACACTGAAGCTTTCTTT	CASSVELNTEAFF
TRBV19	-	14	-	TRBJ1-5	TGTGCCAGTAGCAGGCTGGACGGCAATCAGCCCCAGCATTTT	CASSRLDGNQPQHF
TRBV25-1	-	14	-	TRBJ2-7	TGTGCCAGCAGTGAAGCGCCAGCAGGCAACGAGCAGTACTTC	CASSEAPAGNEQYF
TRBV11-2	-	11	-	TRBJ2-3	TGTGCCAGCAGCCCCACAGATACGCAGTATTTT	CASSPTDTQYF
TRBV20-1	-	11	-	TRBJ2-1	TGCAGTCCAGTACAGTTTAATGAGCAGTTCTTC	CSPVQFNEQFF
TRBV2	-	14	-	TRBJ2-2	TGTGCCAGCAGTGGTGCCCGGACCCCCGGGGAGCTGTTTTTT	CASSGARTPGELFF
TRBV29-1	-	15	-	TRBJ2-3	TGCAGCGCTATTAATTCCGGGGCTGTCACAGATACGCAGTATTTT	CSAINSGAVTDTQYF
TRBV7-6	few	15	-	TRBJ2-2	TGTGCCAGCAGCTCTTGGTTACAGGCTTCCGGGGAGCTGTTTTTT	CASSSWLQASGELFF
TRBV7-2	-	15	TRBD1	TRBJ1-1	TGTGCCAGCAGCCAGACAGGGGGTAGGAACACTGAAGCTTTCTTT	CASSQTGGRNTEAFF
TRBV29-1	-	16	-	TRBJ2-7	TGCAGCGTTGACCTCCCAGGGCGGGGACAGTTCTACGAGCAGTACTTC	CSVDLPGRGQFYEQYF
TRBV2	-	14	-	TRBJ2-2	TGTGCCAGTTTGGGCGTCGGGAACACCGGGGAGCTGTTTTTT	CASLGVGNTGELFF
TRBV5-1	-	15	TRBD2	TRBJ2-7	TGCGCCAGCAGGCAAGGACTAGCGGATTCCTACGAGCAGTACTTC	CASRQGLADSYEQYF
TRBV29-1	-	14	TRBD2	TRBJ2-1	TGCAGCGTTGAGGATAGCGGGAGTCCCAATGAGCAGTTCTTC	CSVEDSGSPNEQFF
TRBV11-2	-	15	TRBD2	TRBJ2-1	TGTGCCAGCAGCGCACTAGCGGGGGCCTACAATGAGCAGTTCTTC	CASSALAGAYNEQFF
TRBV18	-	14	-	TRBJ2-1	TGTGCCAGCTCACCCGATAAGATCTACAATGAGCAGTTCTTC	CASSPDKIYNEQFF